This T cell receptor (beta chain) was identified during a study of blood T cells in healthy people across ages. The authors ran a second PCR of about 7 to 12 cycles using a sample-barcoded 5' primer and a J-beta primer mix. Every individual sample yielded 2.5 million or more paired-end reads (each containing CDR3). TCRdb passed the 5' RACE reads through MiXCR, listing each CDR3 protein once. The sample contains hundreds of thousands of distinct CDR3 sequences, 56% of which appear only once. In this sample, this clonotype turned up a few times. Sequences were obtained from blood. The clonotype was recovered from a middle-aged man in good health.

This chain's CDR3 is CASSLATGTHYEQYF. Here the CDR3 DNA reads TGCGCCAGCAGCTTGGCCACTGGGACACACTACGAGCAGTACTTC. The V gene is TRBV5-1, the J gene TRBJ2-7; TRBD1 is a possible D gene (6 bases). In germline, CDR1 is SGHRS, CDR2 YFSETQ. V shed 0 bases and J shed 3 bases, with 13 bases lying between them. The CDR3 contains 15 residues.